This entry lists 21 T cell receptor beta chains sequenced from one sample in a study of lymphopenia after photon versus proton radiotherapy. Profiling relied on immunoSEQ multiplex PCR, and the TCRdb table lists in-frame clones only, not all of them. The repertoire has 25,000 to 30,000 clones, more than 75% of them found once; the top ten carry 45% to 60%. The material was peripheral blood, obtained from a patient treated with proton-based radiotherapy. These receptor sequences come from a woman aged 55 to 70 with cholangiocarcinoma. Some clones in this sample may be carry-over from other donors' samples.

The chain links TRBV7-9 to TRBJ1-5; perhaps TRBD1 as D (6 bases). Germline V gene data show CDR1 as SEHNR and CDR2 as FQNEAQ (reference sequence). This CDR3 has 16 residues. The V end lost 5 bases, the J end lost 4 bases, and 18 bases lay between the germline ends. This CDR3 is CASSPLSDRRNQPQHF. CDR3 in DNA: TGTGCCAGCAGCCCCCTTTCGGACAGAAGAAATCAGCCCCAGCATTTT.

J is TRBJ2-6 and V is TRBV11-2; the D gene is possibly TRBD1 (6 bases). The V gene lost 2 bases and the J gene lost 4 bases, with 9 bases spanning the gap. CDR1 and CDR2 from the germline V gene are SGHAT and FQNNGV. CDR3 length: 15 residues. DNA for the CDR3: TGTGCCAGCAGCTTATGGGGGCTCGGGGCCAACGTCCTGACTTTC. Amino acid sequence: CASSLWGLGANVLTF.

The chain links TRBV5-4 to TRBJ2-5, with D hard to call. This CDR3 region has 14 residues. Trimming removed 2 bases at V and 5 bases at J, with 13 bases between. Germline V gives CDR1 SGHNT, CDR2 YYREEE (reference sequence). The CDR3 DNA reads TGTGCCAGCAGCTTCTCGGTTGACGTGGAGACCCAGTACTTC. This translates into CASSFSVDVETQYF.

The chain employs TRBV4-2 and TRBJ2-5; D assignment may be TRBD1 or TRBD2 (5 bases each). This CDR3 region has 15 residues. Trimming pared 4 bases from V and 5 bases from J, leaving 17 bases between. The germline CDR1 and CDR2 sequences are LGHNA and YNFKEQ. The CDR3 sequence is CASSLAGTLDETQYF. Written as DNA, the CDR3 is TGTGCCAGCAGCCTCGCCGGGACCCTAGACGAGACCCAGTACTTC.

V gene TRBV5-1 combines with J gene TRBJ2-6; 13 bases agree with TRBD2. The J segment lost 7 bases and the V segment lost 4 bases, leaving 11 bases of the junction unmatched. The CDR3 length is 18 residues. Germline values: CDR1 SGHRS, CDR2 YFSETQ. The CDR3, as DNA: TGCGCCAGCAGCACGACTAGCGGGGGGCCTCTAAATGCCAACGTCCTGACTTTC. It is translated as CASSTTSGGPLNANVLTF.

CDR3: CASKNGLAGVEQYF. CDR3 DNA sequence: TGTGCCAGCAAAAATGGACTAGCGGGAGTCGAGCAGTACTTC. The rearrangement links TRBV7-2 to TRBJ2-7; 13 nucleotides align to TRBD2. The V and J ends lost 7 bases and 6 bases, in that order; junction bases with no gene match: 6. The length of the CDR3 is 14 residues. Germline V CDR1 and CDR2: SGHTA, FQGNSA.

The chain employs TRBV9 and TRBJ1-2; TRBD1 is a possible D gene (5 bases). Per the germline V gene, CDR1 is SGDLS and CDR2 is YYNGEE. V lost 6 bases and J 2 bases, leaving 14 bases between the germline ends. This CDR3 has 14 amino acids. This CDR3 is CASTRMTENYGYTF. The CDR3 DNA reads as TGTGCCAGCACCCGGATGACAGAGAACTATGGCTACACCTTC.

The rearrangement links TRBV7-2 to TRBJ2-5; 10 bases are a match to TRBD2. The DNA end is more similar to TRBJ2-7, so the J call may be wrong. Per the germline V gene, CDR1 is SGHTA and CDR2 is FQGNSA. There are 15 residues in the CDR3. The CDR3 is CASSGRTSGAYEQYF. Written as DNA, the CDR3 is TGTGCCAGCAGCGGCCGGACTAGCGGTGCCTACGAGCAGTACTTC.

By share, this clone counts as large (0.1 to 1%). V gene TRBV19 combines with J gene TRBJ2-1, with TRBD2 as a possible D gene (5 bases). The germline V gene has CDR1 LNHDA and CDR2 SQIVND (reference sequence). V dropped 3 bases and J dropped 6 bases, with 15 bases sitting between them. The CDR3 extends over 15 amino acids. CDR3 nucleotides: TGTGCCAGTAGTATTGGGCCCCTGGAGGTCAATGAGCAGTTCTTC. This translates into CASSIGPLEVNEQFF.

This rearrangement joins TRBV7-9 to TRBJ2-3; the D is unclear. The V end was cut by 2 bases, the J end by 2 bases, with 8 bases between. The CDR3 is 14 amino acids. Per the germline V gene, CDR1 is SEHNR and CDR2 is FQNEAQ (reference sequence). The CDR3 spells CASSLMGSTDTQYF. Written as DNA, the CDR3 is TGTGCCAGCAGCTTAATGGGCTCCACAGATACGCAGTATTTT.

This sequence joins TRBV15 and TRBJ1-6; D is unresolved. This CDR3 contains 17 residues. Trimming took 0 bases from V and 3 from J, leaving 12 bases between them. Germline V gene data show CDR1 as LNHNV and CDR2 as YYDKDF (reference sequence). This CDR3 reads CATSRDLNANYNSPLHF. The CDR3 DNA follows: TGTGCCACCAGCAGAGATCTAAACGCTAACTATAATTCACCCCTCCACTTT.

This clone was recorded only once. The gene calls are TRBV2 and TRBJ1-2, with 9 bases aligning to TRBD1. The germline gives CDR1 SNHLY, CDR2 FYNNEI. The CDR3 extends over 15 amino acids. J lost 4 bases, V lost 5 bases, and 8 bases had no gene match. For the CDR3, the DNA is TGTGCCAGCAGTCCGACAGGGGGGGACGCCTATGGCTACACCTTC. It is translated as CASSPTGGDAYGYTF. The whole variable domain, remainder taken from reference TRBV2 and TRBJ1-2, is EPEVTQTPSHQVTQMGQEVILRCVPISNHLYFYWYRQILGQKVEFLVSFYNNEISEKSEIFDDQFSVERPDGSNFTLKIRSTKLEDSAMYFCASSPTGGDAYGYTFGSGTRLTVV.

The chain recombines TRBV5-4 with TRBJ2-3; 8 bases are a match to TRBD2. The V segment lost 0 bases and the J segment 1 base; nucleotides outside the gene matches: 4. Germline V CDR1 and CDR2: SGHNT, YYREEE (reference sequence). The CDR3 is 16 amino acids. CDR3 residues: CASSLVSAGGTDTQYF. In DNA form, the CDR3 reads TGTGCCAGCAGCTTGGTATCAGCGGGGGGCACAGATACGCAGTATTTT.

The CDR3 reads CASSSPGTSIYNEQFF. CDR3 DNA: TGTGCCAGCAGTTCTCCCGGGACTAGTATATACAATGAGCAGTTCTTC. The chain has TRBV6-5 and TRBJ2-1, with TRBD2 matching 8 bases. The V segment lost 4 bases and the J segment 4 bases; nucleotides outside the gene matches: 9. Germline V gene data show CDR1 as MNHEY and CDR2 as SVGAGI. This CDR3 has 16 amino acids.

A remark on this clone: This likely traces to a read error, being one base from a far larger clone. This chain uses TRBV7-9 with TRBJ1-4; tentatively, D is TRBD1 (6 bases). The CDR3 has 15 amino acids. The ends were cut back, 2 bases at V and 5 bases at J, with 12 bases in the middle. Per germline, CDR1 SEHNR and CDR2 FQNEAQ (reference sequence). The CDR3 sequence: CASSLQGPPNEKLFF. The CDR3 region has the DNA TGTGCCAGCAGCTTACAGGGGCCACCCAATGAAAAACTGTTTTTT.

The V call is TRBV5-1, the J call TRBJ2-5; 11 bases align to TRBD2. CDR1 and CDR2 (germline): SGHRS, YFSETQ. This CDR3 comprises 17 residues. The J segment lost 3 bases and the V segment lost 0 bases, leaving 7 bases of the junction unmatched. The CDR3, as DNA: TGCGCCAGCAGCTTGGCCGTGGTAGCGGGAGGGGAAGAGACCCAGTACTTC. Translating gives CASSLAVVAGGEETQYF. Full variable domain (missing parts from reference TRBV5-1 and TRBJ2-5): KAGVTQTPRYLIKTRGQQVTLSCSPISGHRSVSWYQQTPGQGLQFLFEYFSETQRNKGNFPGRFSGRQFSNSRSEMNVSTLELGDSALYLCASSLAVVAGGEETQYFGPGTRLLVL.

V is TRBV7-2 and J is TRBJ1-1; 7 bases agree with TRBD1. This CDR3 contains 17 residues. Per the germline V gene, CDR1 is SGHTA and CDR2 is FQGNSA. After removal of 1 base from V and 2 bases from J, the junction contained 10 bases not matched to a gene. The CDR3 sequence is CASSLVVRDRRNTEAFF. CDR3 sequence (DNA): TGTGCCAGCAGCTTAGTGGTCCGGGACAGAAGAAACACTGAAGCTTTCTTT.

This clone was observed once. The gene calls are TRBV4-3 and TRBJ1-2, with D tentatively TRBD1 (5 bases). The CDR3 spans 12 residues. Germline V gene sequence: CDR1 LGHNA, CDR2 YSLEER. With 4 bases removed from V and 5 bases from J, the gap between germline ends came to 8 bases. This CDR3 reads CASSRDFYGYTF. As DNA, the CDR3 is TGCGCCAGCAGCCGGGACTTTTATGGCTACACCTTC.

The chain carries TRBV29-1 and TRBJ1-1; D remains ambiguous. The CDR3 contains 15 residues. V lost 6 bases and J 4 bases, leaving 21 bases between the germline ends. Per the germline V gene, CDR1 is SQVTM and CDR2 is ANQGSEA. The CDR3 loop reads CSVLGNLGISTEAFF. CDR3 nucleotide sequence: TGCAGCGTCCTCGGGAACCTGGGGATTAGCACTGAAGCTTTCTTT. Complete variable domain (other parts from reference TRBV29-1 and TRBJ1-1): SAVISQKPSRDICQRGTSLTIQCQVDSQVTMMFWYRQQPGQSLTLIATANQGSEATYESGFVIDKFPISRPNLTFSTLTVSNMSPEDSSIYLCSVLGNLGISTEAFFGQGTRLTVV.

The chain has TRBV19 and TRBJ1-4; D gene unclear. V dropped 5 bases and J dropped 6 bases, with 10 bases sitting between them. Germline lookup yields CDR1 LNHDA and CDR2 SQIVND (reference sequence). The CDR3 has 13 residues. The CDR3 sequence: CASSAHTYEKLFF. The CDR3 coding sequence is TGTGCCAGTAGTGCCCACACGTATGAAAAACTGTTTTTT. Filled out from reference TRBV19 and TRBJ1-4, the complete variable domain reads DGGITQSPKYLFRKEGQNVTLSCEQNLNHDAMYWYRQDPGQGLRLIYYSQIVNDFQKGDIAEGYSVSREKKESFPLTVTSAQKNPTAFYLCASSAHTYEKLFFGSGTQLSVL.

This clone appeared a single time. The rearrangement joins TRBV5-6 to TRBJ1-1; D gene ambiguous. V was pared by 5 bases and J by 5 bases, with 16 bases between. The CDR3 has 14 amino acids. Germline CDR1 SGHDT, CDR2 YYEEEE. CDR3: CASRREGEWTEAFF. Here the CDR3 DNA reads TGTGCCAGCAGGCGGGAGGGAGAATGGACTGAAGCTTTCTTT.